This T cell receptor beta chain originates from a study of shared clonotypes between healthy human individuals. The study, taken as a whole, reports: Investigators collected only blood, and repertoires in tissues likely differ.

Germline lookup yields CDR1 MGHRA and CDR2 YSYEKL. The CDR3 has 17 residues. V gave up 2 bases and J gave up 2 bases; unmatched junction bases: 8. Each sorted subset replicate got 200 ng genomic DNA, tens of thousands of genomes. Assay used: immunoSEQ multiplex PCR; TCRdb lists only in-frame clones, some missing. Here the sample spans roughly 2,300,000 clones, around 90% being singletons. As for this clone: Antigen unknown.

The TCR comes from a man aged 18-30 years in good health. Some clones in this sample may be carry-over from other donors' samples. The specimen sequenced was naive CD4+ T cells from PBMCs. Described subset: CD45RA+ positively selected. This chain links TRBV4-1 with TRBJ2-7, with 11 nucleotides matching TRBD2. The CDR3 sequence: CASSQLPASGRTYEQYF. The CDR3 nucleotides read TGCGCCAGCAGCCAACTTCCGGCTAGCGGGAGGACCTACGAGCAGTACTTC.